The rows below give T cell receptor beta chains drawn from one sample of a study of cytomegalovirus exposure and HLA in healthy donors. Some clones are missing from TCRdb's copy, which holds only in-frame ones; the method was immunoSEQ multiplex PCR. The sample lists around 140,000 clones; roughly 80% were seen once. The sequencing sample was made of PBMCs. The source is a man aged 35-49 years in good health and CMV-seronegative. Each CDR3 is given with its conserved first and last residue. The D gene is left open where the match is weak. Only some rows state a clone size, as once, few, many or a class for expanded clones.

length,size,J,D,V,CDR3,DNA
16,NA,TRBJ2-6,NA,TRBV7-3,CASSAPGKAGANVLTF,TGTGCCAGCAGCGCCCCAGGGAAGGCTGGGGCCAACGTCCTGACTTTC
16,NA,TRBJ2-2,NA,TRBV7-3,CASSLRAGKDFGELFF,TGTGCCAGCAGCTTAAGGGCGGGGAAGGATTTCGGGGAGCTGTTTTTT
13,NA,TRBJ1-6,NA,TRBV18,CASLDSYNSPLHF,TGTGCCAGCCTGGACAGCTATAATTCACCCCTCCACTTT
19,NA,TRBJ2-2,TRBD2,TRBV11-2,CASSLDRQGLAFNTGELFF,TGTGCCAGCAGCTTAGACCGGCAGGGACTAGCCTTTAACACCGGGGAGCTGTTTTTT
14,NA,TRBJ2-5,NA,TRBV6-5,CASSSPYSQETQYF,TGTGCCAGCAGTTCCCCCTACAGCCAAGAGACCCAGTACTTC
15,NA,TRBJ1-4,NA,TRBV18,CASSRTTDTAEKLFF,TGTGCCAGCTCCCGCACGACAGACACTGCTGAAAAACTGTTTTTT
15,NA,TRBJ2-7,TRBD2,TRBV25-1,CASSELGISGEEQYF,TGTGCCAGCAGTGAATTGGGCATTAGCGGGGAAGAGCAGTACTTC
13,NA,TRBJ1-4,NA,TRBV28,CASSVRVNEKLFF,TGTGCCAGCAGTGTCCGGGTGAATGAAAAACTGTTTTTT
15,NA,TRBJ2-5,TRBD2,TRBV29-1,CSVRRAGEAWETQYF,TGCAGCGTTCGTCGGGCGGGAGAGGCTTGGGAGACCCAGTACTTC
12,NA,TRBJ1-2,NA,TRBV6-1,CASSGTVYGYTF,TGTGCCAGCAGTGGGACAGTATATGGCTACACCTTC
15,NA,TRBJ2-3,TRBD2,TRBV4-1,CASSMTSTSTDTQYF,TGCGCCAGCAGCATGACTAGCACTAGCACAGATACGCAGTATTTT
15,NA,TRBJ2-1,NA,TRBV5-1,CASSGVGGEWNEQFF,TGCGCCAGCAGCGGGGTGGGGGGAGAGTGGAATGAGCAGTTCTTC
13,once,TRBJ2-5,NA,TRBV28,CASSLGWGVTQYF,TGTGCCAGCAGTTTGGGGTGGGGCGTGACCCAGTACTTC
13,few,TRBJ2-4,NA,TRBV30,CAWSGGRGDIQYF,TGTGCCTGGAGTGGGGGCAGGGGGGACATTCAGTACTTC
16,NA,TRBJ1-5,NA,TRBV19,CASSIDPGGYNQPQHF,TGTGCCAGTAGTATAGATCCTGGGGGCTACAATCAGCCCCAGCATTTT
13,NA,TRBJ2-7,TRBD1,TRBV28,CASSFDRANEQYF,TGTGCCAGCAGTTTCGACAGGGCGAACGAGCAGTACTTC
15,few,TRBJ2-7,TRBD2,TRBV9,CASSARLAASGEQYF,TGTGCCAGCAGCGCCAGACTAGCGGCCTCGGGTGAGCAGTACTTC
16,NA,TRBJ2-3,NA,TRBV28,CASSFGLNSETDTQYF,TGTGCCAGCAGTTTTGGTCTAAACTCGGAGACAGATACGCAGTATTTT
16,NA,TRBJ1-4,TRBD1,TRBV6-6,CASSVGQTATNEKLFF,TGTGCCAGCAGTGTGGGACAGACTGCAACTAATGAAAAACTGTTTTTT
14,once,TRBJ1-6,NA,TRBV30,CASTARPSNSPLHF,TGTGCCTCGACCGCGAGGCCAAGTAATTCACCCCTCCACTTT
13,NA,TRBJ1-2,NA,TRBV5-4,CASSLALLDGYTF,TGTGCCAGCAGCCTGGCCTTACTAGATGGCTACACCTTC
20,NA,TRBJ2-3,TRBD2,TRBV5-1,CASSLFYELAGGLDRYTQYF,TGCGCCAGCAGCTTGTTTTACGAACTAGCGGGGGGCCTCGATAGGTATACGCAGTATTTT
16,few,TRBJ2-5,NA,TRBV7-6,CASSLGVARRGETQYF,TGTGCCAGCAGCTTAGGAGTAGCGAGGAGAGGAGAGACCCAGTACTTC
14,NA,TRBJ2-7,TRBD2,TRBV29-1,CSVEDPGGSYEQYF,TGCAGCGTTGAAGATCCGGGGGGCTCCTACGAGCAGTACTTC
13,NA,TRBJ1-1,NA,TRBV4-3,CASSPMRDTEAFF,TGCGCCAGCAGCCCCATGAGGGACACTGAAGCTTTCTTT
12,NA,TRBJ1-2,NA,TRBV13,CASSRRAYGYTF,TGTGCCAGCAGCCGGAGGGCCTATGGCTACACCTTC
15,once,TRBJ2-5,NA,TRBV11-2,CASSLDRSSRETQYF,TGTGCCAGCAGCTTAGATCGTAGTTCGCGAGAGACCCAGTACTTC
16,NA,TRBJ2-3,TRBD2,TRBV4-3,CASSQGTGRGTDTQYF,TGCGCCAGCAGCCAAGGGACCGGGAGGGGCACAGATACGCAGTATTTT
16,NA,TRBJ2-3,TRBD2,TRBV28,CASSTRTSGRVDTQYF,TGTGCCAGCAGTACGCGGACTAGCGGCCGGGTAGATACGCAGTATTTT
16,NA,TRBJ2-7,TRBD2,TRBV4-1,CASSQDHLAGGYEQYF,TGCGCCAGCAGCCAAGATCACCTAGCGGGGGGCTACGAGCAGTACTTC
15,NA,TRBJ1-3,NA,TRBV4-2,CASSQDRVSGNTIYF,TGTGCCAGCAGCCAAGACAGGGTCTCTGGAAACACCATATATTTT
16,NA,TRBJ1-2,NA,TRBV4-3,CASSQDKSGPPYGYTF,TGCGCCAGCAGCCAAGATAAGTCGGGTCCTCCTTATGGCTACACCTTC
16,NA,TRBJ1-1,NA,TRBV6-5,CASSYSYRAIGTEAFF,TGTGCCAGCAGTTACTCGTACAGGGCGATTGGCACTGAAGCTTTCTTT
14,once,TRBJ1-1,NA,TRBV14,CASSQVMGGTEAFF,TGTGCCAGCAGCCAAGTGATGGGAGGGACTGAAGCTTTCTTT
15,NA,TRBJ1-1,NA,TRBV4-1,CASSHPNTGNTEAFF,TGCGCCAGCAGCCACCCCAATACAGGTAACACTGAAGCTTTCTTT
12,NA,TRBJ1-1,NA,TRBV18,CASSYGGTEAFF,TGTGCCAGCTCCTACGGAGGTACTGAAGCTTTCTTT
13,NA,TRBJ1-6,NA,TRBV4-1,CASSQVENSPLHF,TGCGCCAGCAGCCAAGTAGAGAATTCACCCCTCCACTTT
17,NA,TRBJ1-3,NA,TRBV11-2,CASSPDGQSNSGNTIYF,TGTGCCAGCAGCCCAGATGGACAGAGCAATTCTGGAAACACCATATATTTT
15,NA,TRBJ1-5,NA,TRBV7-2,CASSLTGNSNQPQHF,TGTGCCAGCAGCTTAACAGGAAATAGCAATCAGCCCCAGCATTTT
14,few,TRBJ1-2,NA,TRBV7-9,CASSAVTASYGYTF,TGTGCCAGCAGCGCTGTGACAGCGAGCTATGGCTACACCTTC
14,NA,TRBJ2-7,NA,TRBV7-9,CASSLSAASYEQYF,TGTGCCAGCAGCTTAAGCGCGGCCTCCTACGAGCAGTACTTC
15,NA,TRBJ1-6,TRBD1,TRBV7-2,CASSSWWQGEKTLHF,TGTGCCAGCAGTTCTTGGTGGCAGGGGGAGAAAACCCTCCACTTT
13,NA,TRBJ2-1,TRBD2,TRBV4-1,CASSQVGTRNQFF,TGCGCCAGCAGCCAAGTCGGGACTAGGAATCAGTTCTTC
13,NA,TRBJ2-3,TRBD1,TRBV7-2,CASSRGQTDTQYF,TGTGCCAGCAGCAGGGGACAGACGGATACGCAGTATTTT
15,NA,TRBJ1-1,NA,TRBV7-5,CARSLARQGWNEAFF,TGTGCCAGAAGCTTAGCGAGGCAGGGATGGAATGAAGCTTTCTTT
15,NA,TRBJ1-5,NA,TRBV5-1,CASSLDGGSNQPQHF,TGCGCCAGCAGCTTGGACGGGGGGAGCAATCAGCCCCAGCATTTT
13,few,TRBJ1-5,NA,TRBV6-1,CASSLHSNQPQHF,TGTGCCAGCAGCTTACATAGCAATCAGCCCCAGCATTTT
16,few,TRBJ2-2,NA,TRBV4-1,CASSQVIGGLAGELFF,TGCGCCAGCAGCCAAGTGATCGGGGGGCTCGCCGGGGAGCTGTTTTTT
16,NA,TRBJ2-3,TRBD1,TRBV5-1,CASSSGTGASTDTQYF,TGCGCCAGCAGCTCCGGGACAGGGGCCAGCACAGATACGCAGTATTTT
16,NA,TRBJ1-1,NA,TRBV5-1,CAGSLARGSMNTEAFF,TGCGCCGGCAGCTTGGCCAGGGGAAGTATGAACACTGAAGCTTTCTTT
14,NA,TRBJ2-7,TRBD1,TRBV7-6,CASRKGQGAEEQYF,TGTGCCAGCAGAAAGGGACAGGGGGCAGAAGAGCAGTACTTC
13,NA,TRBJ2-1,NA,TRBV29-1,CSVAPRVGGEQFF,TGCAGCGTTGCACCTAGGGTGGGAGGTGAGCAGTTCTTC
16,NA,TRBJ2-5,TRBD2,TRBV5-1,CASSRLAGGIQETQYF,TGCGCCAGCAGCCGACTAGCGGGGGGTATCCAAGAGACCCAGTACTTC
14,NA,TRBJ1-5,NA,TRBV7-8,CASNEAYSNQPQHF,TGTGCCAGCAATGAGGCCTATAGCAATCAGCCCCAGCATTTT
13,NA,TRBJ1-2,NA,TRBV19,CASSIAGNYGYTF,TGTGCCAGTAGTATTGCCGGGAACTATGGCTACACCTTC
13,NA,TRBJ2-7,NA,TRBV11-2,CASSLSRTGEQYF,TGTGCCAGCAGCTTGAGCAGGACGGGGGAGCAGTACTTC
14,NA,TRBJ2-5,NA,TRBV10-3,CAISADIIQETQYF,TGTGCCATCAGTGCCGACATAATTCAAGAGACCCAGTACTTC